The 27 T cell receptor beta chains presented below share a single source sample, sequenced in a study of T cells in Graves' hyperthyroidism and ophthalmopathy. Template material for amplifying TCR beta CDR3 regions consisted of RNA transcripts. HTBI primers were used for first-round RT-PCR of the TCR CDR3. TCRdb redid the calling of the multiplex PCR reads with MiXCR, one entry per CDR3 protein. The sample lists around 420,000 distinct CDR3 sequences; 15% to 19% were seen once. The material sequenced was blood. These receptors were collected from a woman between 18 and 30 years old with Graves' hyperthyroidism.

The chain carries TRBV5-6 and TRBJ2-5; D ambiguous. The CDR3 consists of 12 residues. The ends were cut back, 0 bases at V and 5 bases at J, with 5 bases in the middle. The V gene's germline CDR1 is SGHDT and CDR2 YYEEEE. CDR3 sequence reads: CASSLDVETQYF. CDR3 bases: TGTGCCAGCAGCTTGGATGTCGAGACCCAGTACTTC.

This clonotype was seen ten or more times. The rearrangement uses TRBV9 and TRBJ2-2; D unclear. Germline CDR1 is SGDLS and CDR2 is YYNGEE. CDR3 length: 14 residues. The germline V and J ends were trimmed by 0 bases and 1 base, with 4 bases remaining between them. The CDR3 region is CASSVVENTGELFF. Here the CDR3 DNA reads TGTGCCAGCAGCGTAGTCGAGAACACCGGGGAGCTGTTTTTT.

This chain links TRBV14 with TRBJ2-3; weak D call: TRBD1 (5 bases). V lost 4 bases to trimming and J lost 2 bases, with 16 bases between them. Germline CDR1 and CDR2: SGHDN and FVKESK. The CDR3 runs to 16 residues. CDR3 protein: CASSPFSAGITDTQYF. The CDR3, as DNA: TGTGCCAGCAGCCCTTTTTCGGCAGGGATCACAGATACGCAGTATTTT.

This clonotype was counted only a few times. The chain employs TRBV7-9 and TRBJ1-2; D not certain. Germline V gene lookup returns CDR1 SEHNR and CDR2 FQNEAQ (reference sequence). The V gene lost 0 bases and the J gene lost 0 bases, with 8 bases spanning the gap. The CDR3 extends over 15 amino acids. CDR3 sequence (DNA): TGTGCCAGCAGCTTAGCGGGCAGTCCTAACTATGGCTACACCTTC. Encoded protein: CASSLAGSPNYGYTF.

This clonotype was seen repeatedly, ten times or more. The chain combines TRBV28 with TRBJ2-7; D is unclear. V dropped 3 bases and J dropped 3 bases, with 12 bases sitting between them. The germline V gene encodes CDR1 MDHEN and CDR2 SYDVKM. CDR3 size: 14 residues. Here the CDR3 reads CASSLAQVVYEQYF. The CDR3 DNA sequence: TGTGCCAGCAGTTTGGCTCAGGTTGTCTACGAGCAGTACTTC.

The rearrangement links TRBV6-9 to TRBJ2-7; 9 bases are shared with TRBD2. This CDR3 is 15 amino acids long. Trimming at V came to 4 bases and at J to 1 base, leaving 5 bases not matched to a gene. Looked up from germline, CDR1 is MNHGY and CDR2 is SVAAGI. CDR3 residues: CASSLSSGGSYEQYF. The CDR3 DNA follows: TGTGCCAGCAGTTTAAGTAGCGGGGGTTCCTACGAGCAGTACTTC.

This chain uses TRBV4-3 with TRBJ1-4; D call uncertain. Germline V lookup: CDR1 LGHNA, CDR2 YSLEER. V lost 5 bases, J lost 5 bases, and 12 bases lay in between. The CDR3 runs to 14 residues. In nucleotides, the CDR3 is TGCGCCAGCAGCACCCGGGGAGGGAATGAAAAACTGTTTTTT. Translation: CASSTRGGNEKLFF.

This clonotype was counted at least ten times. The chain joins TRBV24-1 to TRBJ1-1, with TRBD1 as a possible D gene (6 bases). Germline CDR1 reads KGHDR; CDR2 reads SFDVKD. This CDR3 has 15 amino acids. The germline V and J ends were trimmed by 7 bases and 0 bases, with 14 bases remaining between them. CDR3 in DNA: TGTGCCACCAGCGGGGGGCGGGGAATGAACACTGAAGCTTTCTTT. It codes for CATSGGRGMNTEAFF.

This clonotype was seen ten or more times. CDR3 in DNA: TGTGCCAGCAGTGAAATCGGACAGCGGATCAATGAGCAGTTCTTC. Translation gives CASSEIGQRINEQFF. The V gene is TRBV2, the J gene TRBJ2-1; D might be TRBD1 (6 bases). Per the germline V gene, CDR1 is SNHLY and CDR2 is FYNNEI. This CDR3 region has 15 residues. V gave up 2 bases and J gave up 6 bases, with 14 bases separating them. The complete variable domain, with remaining parts taken from reference TRBV2 and TRBJ2-1, reads EPEVTQTPSHQVTQMGQEVILRCVPISNHLYFYWYRQILGQKVEFLVSFYNNEISEKSEIFDDQFSVERPDGSNFTLKIRSTKLEDSAMYFCASSEIGQRINEQFFGPGTRLTVL.

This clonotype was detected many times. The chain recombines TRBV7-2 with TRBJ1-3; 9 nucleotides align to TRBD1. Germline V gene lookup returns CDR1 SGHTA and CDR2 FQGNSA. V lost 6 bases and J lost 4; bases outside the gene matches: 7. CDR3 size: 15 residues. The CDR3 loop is CASRSGTGLGNTIYF. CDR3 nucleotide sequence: TGTGCCAGCAGATCTGGGACAGGGCTCGGAAACACCATATATTTT.

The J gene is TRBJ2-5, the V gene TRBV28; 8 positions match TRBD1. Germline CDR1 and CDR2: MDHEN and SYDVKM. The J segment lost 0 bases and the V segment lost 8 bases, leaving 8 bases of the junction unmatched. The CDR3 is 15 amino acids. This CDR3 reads CASGPWTGNQETQYF. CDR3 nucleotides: TGTGCCAGCGGTCCTTGGACAGGGAACCAAGAGACCCAGTACTTC.

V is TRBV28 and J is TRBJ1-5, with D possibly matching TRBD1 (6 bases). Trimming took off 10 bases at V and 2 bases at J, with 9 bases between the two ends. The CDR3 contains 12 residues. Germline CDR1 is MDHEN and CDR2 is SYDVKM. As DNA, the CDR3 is TGTGCCACGGAGGGGGGCAATCAGCCCCAGCATTTT. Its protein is CATEGGNQPQHF.

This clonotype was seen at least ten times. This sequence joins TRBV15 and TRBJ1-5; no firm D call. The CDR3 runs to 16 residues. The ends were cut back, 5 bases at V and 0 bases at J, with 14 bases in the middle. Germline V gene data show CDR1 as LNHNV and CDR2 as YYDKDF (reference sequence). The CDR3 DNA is TGTGCCACCAGCGTGCGGTTCAGGTATAGCAATCAGCCCCAGCATTTT. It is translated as CATSVRFRYSNQPQHF.

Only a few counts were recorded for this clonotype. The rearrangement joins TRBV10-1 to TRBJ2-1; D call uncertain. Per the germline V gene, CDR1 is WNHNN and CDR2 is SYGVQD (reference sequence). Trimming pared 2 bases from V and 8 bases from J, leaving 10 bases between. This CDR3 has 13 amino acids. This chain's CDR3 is CASSEDLKDEQFF. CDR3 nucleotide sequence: TGCGCCAGCAGTGAGGACCTTAAGGATGAGCAGTTCTTC.

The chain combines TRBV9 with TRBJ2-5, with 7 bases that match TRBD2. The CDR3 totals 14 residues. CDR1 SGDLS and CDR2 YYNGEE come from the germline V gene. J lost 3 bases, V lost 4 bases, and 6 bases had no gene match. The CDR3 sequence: CASSPSGLKETQYF. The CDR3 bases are TGTGCCAGCAGCCCTTCGGGACTAAAAGAGACCCAGTACTTC. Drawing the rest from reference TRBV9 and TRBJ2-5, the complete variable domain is DSGVTQTPKHLITATGQRVTLRCSPRSGDLSVYWYQQSLDQGLQFLIQYYNGEERAKGNILERFSAQQFPDLHSELNLSSLELGDSALYFCASSPSGLKETQYFGPGTRLLVL.

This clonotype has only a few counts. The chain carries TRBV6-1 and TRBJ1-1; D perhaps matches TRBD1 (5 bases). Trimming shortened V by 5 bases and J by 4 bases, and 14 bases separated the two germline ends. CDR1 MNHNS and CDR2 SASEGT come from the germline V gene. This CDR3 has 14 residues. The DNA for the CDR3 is TGTGCCAGCAGTATAAAATGGGGGGGCACTGAAGCTTTCTTT. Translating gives CASSIKWGGTEAFF.

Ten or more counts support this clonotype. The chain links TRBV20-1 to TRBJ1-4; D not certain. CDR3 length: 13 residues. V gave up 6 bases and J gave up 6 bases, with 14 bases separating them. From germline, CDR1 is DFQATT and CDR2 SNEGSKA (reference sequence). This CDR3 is CSAPKPPDEKLFF. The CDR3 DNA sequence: TGCAGTGCCCCCAAGCCCCCGGATGAAAAACTGTTTTTT.

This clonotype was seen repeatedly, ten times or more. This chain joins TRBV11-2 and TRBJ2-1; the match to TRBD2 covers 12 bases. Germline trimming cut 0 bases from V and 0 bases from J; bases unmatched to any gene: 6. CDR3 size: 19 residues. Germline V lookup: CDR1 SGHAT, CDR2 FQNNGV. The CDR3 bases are TGTGCCAGCAGCTTAGACGGACTAGCGGGAACTAGCTCCTACAATGAGCAGTTCTTC. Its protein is CASSLDGLAGTSSYNEQFF.

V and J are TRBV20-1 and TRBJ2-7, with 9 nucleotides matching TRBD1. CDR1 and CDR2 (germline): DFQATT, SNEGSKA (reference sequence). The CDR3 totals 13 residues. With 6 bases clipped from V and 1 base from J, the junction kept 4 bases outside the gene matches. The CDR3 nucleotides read TGCAGTGCCACCGGGACAGGGTCCTACGAGCAGTACTTC. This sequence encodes CSATGTGSYEQYF.

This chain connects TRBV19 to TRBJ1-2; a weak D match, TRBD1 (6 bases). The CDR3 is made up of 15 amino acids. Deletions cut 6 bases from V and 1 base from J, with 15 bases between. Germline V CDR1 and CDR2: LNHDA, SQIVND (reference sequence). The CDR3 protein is CASRTYRDLNYGYTF. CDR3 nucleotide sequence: TGTGCCAGTAGAACCTACAGGGATCTTAACTATGGCTACACCTTC.

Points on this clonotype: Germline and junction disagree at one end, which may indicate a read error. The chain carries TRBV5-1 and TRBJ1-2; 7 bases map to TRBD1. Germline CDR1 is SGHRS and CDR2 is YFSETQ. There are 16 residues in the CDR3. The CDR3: CASSLEGAGPGYGCTF. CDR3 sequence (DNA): TGCGCCAGCAGCTTGGAGGGGGCCGGCCCAGGGTATGGCTGCACCTTC.

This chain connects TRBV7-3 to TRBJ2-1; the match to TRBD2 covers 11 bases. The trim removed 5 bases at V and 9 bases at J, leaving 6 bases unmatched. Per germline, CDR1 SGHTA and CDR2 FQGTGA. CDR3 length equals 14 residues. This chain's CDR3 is CASSPTSGVGEQFF. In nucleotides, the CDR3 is TGTGCCAGCAGCCCGACTAGCGGGGTTGGTGAGCAGTTCTTC.

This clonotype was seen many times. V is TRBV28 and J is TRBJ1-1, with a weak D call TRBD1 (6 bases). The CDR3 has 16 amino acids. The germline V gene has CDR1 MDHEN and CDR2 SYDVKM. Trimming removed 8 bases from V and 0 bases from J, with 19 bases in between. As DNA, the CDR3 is TGTGCCAGCGGGAAACAGGGTTGGGACATGAACACTGAAGCTTTCTTT. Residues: CASGKQGWDMNTEAFF.

The CDR3 coding sequence is TGCAGTGCTAGTGGCAGGGGCTATGGAAACACCATATATTTT. As protein: CSASGRGYGNTIYF. This sequence joins TRBV20-1 and TRBJ1-3, with D perhaps matching TRBD1 (6 bases). CDR1 is DFQATT and CDR2 is SNEGSKA in the germline V gene (reference sequence). The CDR3 runs to 14 residues. V shed 3 bases and J shed 3 bases, with 12 bases lying between them.

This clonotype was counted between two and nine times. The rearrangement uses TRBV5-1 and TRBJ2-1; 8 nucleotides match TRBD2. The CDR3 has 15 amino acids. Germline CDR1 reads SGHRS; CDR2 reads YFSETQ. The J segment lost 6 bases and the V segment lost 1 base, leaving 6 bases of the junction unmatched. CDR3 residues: CASSLSGSLVNEQFF. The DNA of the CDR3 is TGCGCCAGCAGCTTGAGCGGGAGTCTCGTCAATGAGCAGTTCTTC.

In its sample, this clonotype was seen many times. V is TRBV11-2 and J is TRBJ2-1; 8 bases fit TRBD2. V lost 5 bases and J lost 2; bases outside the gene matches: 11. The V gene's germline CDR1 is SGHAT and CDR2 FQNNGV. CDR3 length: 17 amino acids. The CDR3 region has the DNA TGTGCCAGCAGCCCCAGGGGAGCGGGAGTGGCCTACAATGAGCAGTTCTTC. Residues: CASSPRGAGVAYNEQFF.

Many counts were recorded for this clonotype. CDR3 DNA: TGTGCCAGCAGCTTGTCGGACGAGCAGTACTTC. It is translated as CASSLSDEQYF. The chain carries TRBV7-9 and TRBJ2-7; D not resolved. The CDR3 is 11 amino acids. The V end lost 3 bases, the J end lost 5 bases, and 5 bases lay between the germline ends. Germline V gene sequence: CDR1 SEHNR, CDR2 FQNEAQ (reference sequence).